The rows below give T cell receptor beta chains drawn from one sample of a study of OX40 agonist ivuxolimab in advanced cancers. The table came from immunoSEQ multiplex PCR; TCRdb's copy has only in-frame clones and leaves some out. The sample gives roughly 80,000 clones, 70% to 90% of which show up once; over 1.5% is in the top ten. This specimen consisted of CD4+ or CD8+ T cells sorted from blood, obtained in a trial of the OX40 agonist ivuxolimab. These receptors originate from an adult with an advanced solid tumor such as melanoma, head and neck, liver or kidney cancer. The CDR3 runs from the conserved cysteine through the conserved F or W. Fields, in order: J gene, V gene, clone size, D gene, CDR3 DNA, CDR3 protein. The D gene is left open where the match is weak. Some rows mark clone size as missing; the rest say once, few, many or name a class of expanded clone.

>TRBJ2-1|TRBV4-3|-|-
TGCGCCAGCAGCCCAGGGGGTAGCGGCTCCTACAATGAGCAGTTCTTC
CASSPGGSGSYNEQFF
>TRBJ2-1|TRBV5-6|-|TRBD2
TGTGCCAGCAGCCCTGTAGCGGGAGGGTTACCCTACAATGAGCAGTTCTTC
CASSPVAGGLPYNEQFF
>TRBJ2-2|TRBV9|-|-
TGTGCCAGCAGCGTAGAGGGTGGTTACACCGGGGAGCTGTTTTTT
CASSVEGGYTGELFF
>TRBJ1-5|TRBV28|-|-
TGTGCCAGCAGTTTTGAAGGGTCTCTCCTACAGCCCCAGCATTTT
CASSFEGSLLQPQHF
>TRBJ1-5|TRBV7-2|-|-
TGTGCCAGCAGCCAAATGGGGGTAAGCCAGCCCCAGCATTTT
CASSQMGVSQPQHF
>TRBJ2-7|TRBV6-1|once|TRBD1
TGTGCCAGCAGTGGACAGGGAAGCTCCTACGAGCAGTACTTC
CASSGQGSSYEQYF
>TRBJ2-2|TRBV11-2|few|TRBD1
TGTGCCAGCAGTCGGGGGACAGGGTATGCCGGGGAGCTGTTTTTT
CASSRGTGYAGELFF
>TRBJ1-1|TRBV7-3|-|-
TGTGCCAGCAGCTCTCAGTCGAGGACTGAAGCTTTCTTT
CASSSQSRTEAFF
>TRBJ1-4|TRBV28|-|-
TGTGCCACCCTCAAAGGCGGAGCAACTAATGAAAAACTGTTTTTT
CATLKGGATNEKLFF
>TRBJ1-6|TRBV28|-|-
TGTGCCAGCAGCGCCCCTTCAAGAACAATCTCCTATAATTCACCCCTCCACTTT
CASSAPSRTISYNSPLHF
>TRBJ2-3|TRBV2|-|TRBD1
TGTGCCAGCAGGCGGGGGACAGGGAACACAGATACGCAGTATTTT
CASRRGTGNTDTQYF
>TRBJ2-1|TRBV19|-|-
TGTGCCAGTAGTATAGATTCTGCAGGGGCCCTAGATGAGCAGTTCTTC
CASSIDSAGALDEQFF
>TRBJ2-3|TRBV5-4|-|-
TGTGCCAGCAGCTTGTCACGGGCAGATACGCAGTATTTT
CASSLSRADTQYF
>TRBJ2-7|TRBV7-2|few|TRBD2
TGTGCCAGCAGTCGCGAGCGGGGGATTTACGAGCAGTACTTC
CASSRERGIYEQYF
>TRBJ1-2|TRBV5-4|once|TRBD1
TGTGCCAGCAGCCAGGACAGGGGGAACTATGGCTACACCTTC
CASSQDRGNYGYTF
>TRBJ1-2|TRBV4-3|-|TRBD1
TGCGCCAGCAGCCGCCTAGGGGGCTTTGGCTACACCTTC
CASSRLGGFGYTF
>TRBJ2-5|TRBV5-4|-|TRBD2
TGTGCCAGCAGCCCAAGGACTAGCGGGGGGCCAGGGGAGACCCAGTACTTC
CASSPRTSGGPGETQYF
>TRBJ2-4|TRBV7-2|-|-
TGTGCCAGCAGCTCCGTCATAGGAAACATTCAGTACTTC
CASSSVIGNIQYF
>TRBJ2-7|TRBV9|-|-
TGTGCCAGCAGCGTAGTTTCAGGAGCTATCGTTTACGAGCAGTACTTC
CASSVVSGAIVYEQYF
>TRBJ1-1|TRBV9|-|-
TGTGCCAGCAGCGTAGAATCTGGGAACACTGAAGCTTTCTTT
CASSVESGNTEAFF
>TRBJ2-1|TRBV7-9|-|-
TGTGCCAGCAGCTCAAAGTTAGCCATAGCTAATAATGAGCAGTTCTTC
CASSSKLAIANNEQFF
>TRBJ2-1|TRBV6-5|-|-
TGTGCCAGCAGTTACTACGGGACTCCCTTTGGTGAGCAGTTCTTC
CASSYYGTPFGEQFF
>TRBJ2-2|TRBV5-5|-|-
TGTGCCAGCAGCTTGGCCCGGGACGGCGGGGAGCTGTTTTTT
CASSLARDGGELFF
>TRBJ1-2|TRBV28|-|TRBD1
TGTGCCAGCAGTTCCCAGGGGGGGGACTATGGCTACACCTTC
CASSSQGGDYGYTF
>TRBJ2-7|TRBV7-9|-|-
TGTGCCAGCAGCCCGACCGAGGGTAGCTACGAGCAGTACTTC
CASSPTEGSYEQYF
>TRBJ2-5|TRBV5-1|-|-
TGCGCCAGCAGCCACGTACCGAATACAGGGCAGGACCAGTACTTC
CASSHVPNTGQDQYF
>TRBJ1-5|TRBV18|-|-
TGTGCCAGCTCACCCGTCGAGATGACTCAGAGCAGCCAGCCCCAGCATTTT
CASSPVEMTQSSQPQHF
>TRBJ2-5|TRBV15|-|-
TGTGCCACCAGCAAACAGGGTGGAGAGACCCAGTACTTC
CATSKQGGETQYF
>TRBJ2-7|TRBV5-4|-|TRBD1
TGTGCCAGCATGGAACAGGGGGCTTACGAGCAGTACTTC
CASMEQGAYEQYF
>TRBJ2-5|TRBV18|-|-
TGTGCCAGCTCACCAGGAGGAATGGAGACCCAGTACTTC
CASSPGGMETQYF
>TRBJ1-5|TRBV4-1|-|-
TGCGCCAGCAGCCAAGATGGAGGCTTCGGGAATCAGCCCCAGCATTTT
CASSQDGGFGNQPQHF
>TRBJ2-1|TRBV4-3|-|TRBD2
TGCGCCAGCAGACCTGTGGGACTAGCGGGAGACAATGAGCAGTTCTTC
CASRPVGLAGDNEQFF
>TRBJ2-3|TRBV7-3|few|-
TGTGCCAGCAGCTTAAACCCCCCCACAGATACGCAGTATTTT
CASSLNPPTDTQYF